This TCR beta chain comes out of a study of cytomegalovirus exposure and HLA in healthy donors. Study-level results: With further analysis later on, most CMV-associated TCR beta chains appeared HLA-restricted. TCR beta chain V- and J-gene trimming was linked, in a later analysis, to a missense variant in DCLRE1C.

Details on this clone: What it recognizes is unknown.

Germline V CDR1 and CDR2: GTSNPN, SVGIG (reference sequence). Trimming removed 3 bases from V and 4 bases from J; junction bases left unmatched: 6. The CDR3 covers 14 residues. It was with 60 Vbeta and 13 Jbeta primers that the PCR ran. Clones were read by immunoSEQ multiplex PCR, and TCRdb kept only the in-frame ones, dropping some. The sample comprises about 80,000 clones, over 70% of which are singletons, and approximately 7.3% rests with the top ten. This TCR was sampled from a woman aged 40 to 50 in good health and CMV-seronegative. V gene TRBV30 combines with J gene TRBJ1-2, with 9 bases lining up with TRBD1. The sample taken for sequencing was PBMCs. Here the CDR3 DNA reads TGTGCCTGGAGACTACAGGGGGCAGCCTATGGCTACACCTTC. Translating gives CAWRLQGAAYGYTF.